Below are 10 T cell receptor beta chains sequenced from a single sample in a study of CD8+CD57+ T cells in acquired aplastic anemia. TCR beta VDJ combinations and CDR3 sequences were profiled from genomic DNA. TCRdb processed the reads anew with MiXCR; each CDR3 protein has one entry. This sample yields just over 200,000 distinct CDR3 sequences, of which roughly two thirds are seen a single time; about 60% belongs to the top ten. CD8+CD57+ cell expansion, shown by flow cytometry, had occurred in the patients selected for sequencing. The material sequenced was sorted CD4+, CD8+, or CD8+CD57+ T cells (not recorded which) from PBMCs. Receptors were obtained from a human donor with aplastic anemia.

The CDR3 bases are TGTGCCAGCAGCTTGTACCAGACAGGGCCTTTGGGCAATCAGCCCCAGCATTTT. As protein: CASSLYQTGPLGNQPQHF. The gene calls are TRBV7-9 and TRBJ1-5; 7 bases match TRBD1. The CDR3 has 18 residues. Germline V lookup: CDR1 SEHNR, CDR2 FQNEAQ (reference sequence). V was pared by 3 bases and J by 2 bases, with 13 bases of the junction left unmatched. Full variable domain (rest looked up from reference TRBV7-9 and TRBJ1-5): DTGVSQNPRHKITKRGQNVTFRCDPISEHNRLYWYRQTLGQGPEFLTYFQNEAQLEKSRLLSDRFSAERPKGSFSTLEIQRTEQGDSAMYLCASSLYQTGPLGNQPQHFGDGTRLSIL.

The chain uses TRBV7-9 and TRBJ2-7; the D gene could be TRBD1 or TRBD2 (6 bases each). Trimming took 2 bases from V and 3 from J, leaving 11 bases between them. This CDR3 contains 14 residues. The germline CDR1 and CDR2 sequences are SEHNR and FQNEAQ (reference sequence). CDR3 sequence: CASSLLQGGYEQYF. CDR3 coding DNA: TGTGCCAGCAGCTTACTACAGGGAGGCTACGAGCAGTACTTC. The whole variable domain, remainder taken from reference TRBV7-9 and TRBJ2-7, is DTGVSQNPRHKITKRGQNVTFRCDPISEHNRLYWYRQTLGQGPEFLTYFQNEAQLEKSRLLSDRFSAERPKGSFSTLEIQRTEQGDSAMYLCASSLLQGGYEQYFGPGTRLTVT.

This clonotype was found a few times. The chain is built from TRBV25-1 and TRBJ1-6, with 8 bases fitting TRBD1. CDR3 length: 15 residues. Germline-derived CDR1 and CDR2 are MGHDK and SYGVNS. Losses at the gene ends were 4 bases for V and 6 bases for J; bases not matched to a gene: 5. Here the CDR3 reads CASSALTGVNSPLHF. In nucleotides, the CDR3 is TGTGCCAGCAGTGCGCTGACAGGGGTTAATTCACCCCTCCACTTT.

The gene calls are TRBV5-6 and TRBJ2-3; D gene ambiguous. This CDR3 is 15 amino acids long. Germline assignment: CDR1 SGHDT and CDR2 YYEEEE. The ends were cut back, 4 bases at V and 0 bases at J, with 12 bases in the middle. The CDR3 region is CASSDPGRSTDTQYF. CDR3 in DNA: TGTGCCAGCAGCGACCCCGGTCGAAGCACAGATACGCAGTATTTT. The complete variable domain, with remaining parts taken from reference TRBV5-6 and TRBJ2-3, reads DAGVTQSPTHLIKTRGQQVTLRCSPKSGHDTVSWYQQALGQGPQFIFQYYEEEERQRGNFPDRFSGHQFPNYSSELNVNALLLGDSALYLCASSDPGRSTDTQYFGPGTRLTVL.

Many counts were recorded for this clonotype. CDR3 DNA: TGTGCCACCAGTGACGCCGGAGTCTACGAGCAGTACTTC. The encoded protein is CATSDAGVYEQYF. V usage is TRBV24-1 and J usage is TRBJ2-7; no firm D call. Trimming removed 4 bases from V and 3 bases from J, with 9 bases in between. Per the germline V gene, CDR1 is KGHDR and CDR2 is SFDVKD. This CDR3 is built from 13 residues.

The gene calls are TRBV15 and TRBJ1-2; tentative D call: TRBD1 (6 bases). The CDR3 sequence is 16 residues long. V dropped 4 bases and J dropped 8 bases, with 23 bases sitting between them. The germline V gene encodes CDR1 LNHNV and CDR2 YYDKDF (reference sequence). The CDR3 here is CATSTLDRTKLRGYTF. The CDR3 DNA reads as TGTGCCACCAGCACCCTCGACAGGACGAAGTTGAGGGGCTACACCTTC.

This chain's CDR3 is CASSPHNQPQHF. The CDR3 DNA reads TGTGCCAGCAGCCCACATAATCAGCCCCAGCATTTT. The rearrangement joins TRBV7-8 to TRBJ1-5; D ambiguous. With 5 bases removed from V and 4 bases from J, the gap between germline ends came to 6 bases. The CDR3 contains 12 residues. Germline values: CDR1 SGHVS, CDR2 FQNEAQ. Complete variable domain (other parts from reference TRBV7-8 and TRBJ1-5): GAGVSQSPRYKVAKRGQDVALRCDPISGHVSLFWYQQALGQGPEFLTYFQNEAQLDKSGLPSDRFFAERPEGSVSTLKIQRTQQEDSAVYLCASSPHNQPQHFGDGTRLSIL.

Comment on this clonotype: Given the absence of the conserved phenylalanine or tryptophan at the CDR3 end, a read error is likely. The gene calls are TRBV25-1 and TRBJ1-4, with D hard to call. The germline V gene encodes CDR1 MGHDK and CDR2 SYGVNS. V was trimmed by 7 bases and J by 5 bases, leaving 11 bases between them. The CDR3 runs 13 residues. CDR3 in amino acids: CASNGRRNEKLFL. The CDR3 nucleotides read TGTGCCAGCAATGGCCGGAGAAATGAAAAACTGTTTCTT.

This clonotype was detected once. The junction and the germline gene differ at one end; a read error may be behind it. V gene TRBV19 combines with J gene TRBJ2-3, with 13 bases that match TRBD2. Germline V gives CDR1 LNHDA, CDR2 SQIVND (reference sequence). The CDR3 is made up of 16 amino acids. CDR3 protein: CASNALAGGRTGTQYF. The CDR3 DNA reads as TGTGCCAGTAACGCACTAGCGGGGGGGCGTACAGGTACGCAGTATTTT.

CDR3 in DNA: TGTGCCAGCAGTGAGATGGGACAGTATAATTCACCCCTCCACTTT. It is translated as CASSEMGQYNSPLHF. The V gene is TRBV25-1, the J gene TRBJ1-6; 7 nucleotides agree with TRBD1. After removal of 3 bases from V and 4 bases from J, the junction contained 3 bases not matched to a gene. The CDR3 has 15 residues. Germline V CDR1 and CDR2: MGHDK, SYGVNS.